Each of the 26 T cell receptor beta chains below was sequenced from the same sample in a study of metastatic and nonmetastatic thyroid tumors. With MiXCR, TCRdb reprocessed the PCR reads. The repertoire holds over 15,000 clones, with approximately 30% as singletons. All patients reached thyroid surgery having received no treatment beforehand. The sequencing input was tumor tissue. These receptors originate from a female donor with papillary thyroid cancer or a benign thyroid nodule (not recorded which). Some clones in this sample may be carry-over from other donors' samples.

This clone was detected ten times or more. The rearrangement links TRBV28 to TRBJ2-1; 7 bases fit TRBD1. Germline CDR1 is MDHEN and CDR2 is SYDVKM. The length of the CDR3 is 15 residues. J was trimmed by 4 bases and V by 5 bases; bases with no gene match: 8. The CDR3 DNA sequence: TGTGCCAGCAGTGGCACAGGGGCGGGTTACAATGAGCAGTTCTTC. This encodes CASSGTGAGYNEQFF.

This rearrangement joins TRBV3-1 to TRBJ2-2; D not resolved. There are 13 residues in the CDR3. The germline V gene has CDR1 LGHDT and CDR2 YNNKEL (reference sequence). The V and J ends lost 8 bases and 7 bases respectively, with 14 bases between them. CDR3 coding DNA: TGTGCCAGCTCCCATCTGGGGTTCGGGGAGCTGTTTTTT. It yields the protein CASSHLGFGELFF.

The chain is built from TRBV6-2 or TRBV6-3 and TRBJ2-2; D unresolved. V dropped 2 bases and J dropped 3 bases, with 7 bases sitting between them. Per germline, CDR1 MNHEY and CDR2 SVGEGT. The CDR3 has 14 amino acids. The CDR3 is CASSYTDDTGELFF. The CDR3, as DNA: TGTGCCAGCAGTTACACGGACGACACCGGGGAGCTGTTTTTT.

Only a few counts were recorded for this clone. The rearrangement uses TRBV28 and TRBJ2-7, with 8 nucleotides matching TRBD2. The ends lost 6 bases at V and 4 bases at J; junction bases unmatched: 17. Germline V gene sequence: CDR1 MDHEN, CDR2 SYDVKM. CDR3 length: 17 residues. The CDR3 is CASSSGGVPSVVYEQYF. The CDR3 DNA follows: TGTGCCAGCAGCTCCGGGGGGGTACCCTCTGTGGTTTACGAGCAGTACTTC.

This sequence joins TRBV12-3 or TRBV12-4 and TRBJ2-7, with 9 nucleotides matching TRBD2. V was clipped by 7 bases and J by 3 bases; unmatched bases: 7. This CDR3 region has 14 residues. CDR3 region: CASKRAGGRYEQYF. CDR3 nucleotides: TGTGCCAGCAAGAGAGCGGGAGGTCGCTACGAGCAGTACTTC.

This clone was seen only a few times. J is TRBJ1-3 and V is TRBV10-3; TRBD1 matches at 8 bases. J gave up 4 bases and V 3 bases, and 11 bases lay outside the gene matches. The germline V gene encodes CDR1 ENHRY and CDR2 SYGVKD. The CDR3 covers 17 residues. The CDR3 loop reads CAISDQGAMTYGNTIYF. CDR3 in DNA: TGTGCCATCAGTGATCAGGGGGCAATGACGTACGGAAACACCATATATTTT.

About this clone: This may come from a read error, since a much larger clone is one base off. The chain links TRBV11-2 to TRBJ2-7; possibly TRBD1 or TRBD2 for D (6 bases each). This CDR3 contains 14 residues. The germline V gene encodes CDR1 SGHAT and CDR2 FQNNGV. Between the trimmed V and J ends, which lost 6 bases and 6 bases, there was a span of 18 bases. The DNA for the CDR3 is TGTGCCAGCAGTTCCGGGGGCGAAATGGGCGAGCAGTACTTC. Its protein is CASSSGGEMGEQYF.

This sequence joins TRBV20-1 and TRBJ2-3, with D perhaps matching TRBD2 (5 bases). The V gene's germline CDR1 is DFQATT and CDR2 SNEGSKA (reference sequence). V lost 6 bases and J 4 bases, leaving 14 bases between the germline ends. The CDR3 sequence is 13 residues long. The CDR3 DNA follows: TGCAGTGCGCGGACTCACTCCTCAGATACGCAGTATTTT. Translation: CSARTHSSDTQYF.

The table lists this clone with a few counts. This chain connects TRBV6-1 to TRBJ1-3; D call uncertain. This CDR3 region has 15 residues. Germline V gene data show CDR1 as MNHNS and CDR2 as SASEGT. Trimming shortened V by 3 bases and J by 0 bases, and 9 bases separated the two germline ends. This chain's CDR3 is CASSDGVFSGNTIYF. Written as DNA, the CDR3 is TGTGCCAGCAGTGACGGGGTCTTCTCTGGAAACACCATATATTTT.

CDR3 coding DNA: TGTGCCAGCATCCTGACCACGACAGCGCGGGAGCAGTACTTC. Translating gives CASILTTTAREQYF. The chain recombines TRBV2 with TRBJ2-7; a weak D match, TRBD1 (5 bases). The V gene lost 7 bases and the J gene lost 7 bases, with 20 bases spanning the gap. CDR1 is SNHLY and CDR2 is FYNNEI in the germline V gene. This CDR3 has 14 amino acids.

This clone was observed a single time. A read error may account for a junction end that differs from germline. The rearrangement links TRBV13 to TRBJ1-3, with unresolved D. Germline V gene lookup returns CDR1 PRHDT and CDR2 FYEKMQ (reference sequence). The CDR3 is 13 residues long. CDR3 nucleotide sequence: TGTGCCAGCAGCTTAGAGGGCCAGTCAAATGTTGTTTTT. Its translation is CASSLEGQSNVVF.

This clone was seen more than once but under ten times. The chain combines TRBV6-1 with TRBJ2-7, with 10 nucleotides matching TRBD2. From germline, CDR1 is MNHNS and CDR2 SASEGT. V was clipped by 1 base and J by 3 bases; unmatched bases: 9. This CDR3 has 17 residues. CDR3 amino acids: CASSEVSSGRSFYEQYF. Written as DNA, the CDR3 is TGTGCCAGCAGTGAAGTTTCTAGCGGGAGATCCTTCTACGAGCAGTACTTC.

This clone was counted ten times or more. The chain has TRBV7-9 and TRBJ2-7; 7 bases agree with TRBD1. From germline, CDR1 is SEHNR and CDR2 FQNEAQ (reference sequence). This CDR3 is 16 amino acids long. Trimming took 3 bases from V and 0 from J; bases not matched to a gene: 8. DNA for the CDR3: TGTGCCAGCAGCTTCACCCACAGGGGCTCCTCCTACGAGCAGTACTTC. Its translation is CASSFTHRGSSYEQYF.

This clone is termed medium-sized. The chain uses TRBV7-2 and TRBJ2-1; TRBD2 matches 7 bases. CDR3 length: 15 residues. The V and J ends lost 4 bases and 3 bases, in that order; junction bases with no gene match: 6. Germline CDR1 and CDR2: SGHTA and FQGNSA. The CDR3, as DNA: TGTGCCAGCAGCTCCGGACTAGTTGGCTACAATGAGCAGTTCTTC. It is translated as CASSSGLVGYNEQFF.

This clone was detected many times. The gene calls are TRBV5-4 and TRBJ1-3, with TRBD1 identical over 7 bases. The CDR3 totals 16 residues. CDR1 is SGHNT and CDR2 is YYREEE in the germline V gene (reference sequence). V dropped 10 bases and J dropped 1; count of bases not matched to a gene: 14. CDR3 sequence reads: CAPTGRGRISGNTIYF. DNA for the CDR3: TGTGCCCCAACTGGGAGGGGGCGGATTTCTGGAAACACCATATATTTT.

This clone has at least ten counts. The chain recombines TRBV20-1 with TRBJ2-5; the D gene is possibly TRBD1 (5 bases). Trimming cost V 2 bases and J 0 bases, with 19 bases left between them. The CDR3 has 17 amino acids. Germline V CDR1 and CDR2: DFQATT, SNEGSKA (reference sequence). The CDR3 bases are TGCAGTGCTAGAAGGGGCAGGCCCATTTCAGACCAAGAGACCCAGTACTTC. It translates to CSARRGRPISDQETQYF.

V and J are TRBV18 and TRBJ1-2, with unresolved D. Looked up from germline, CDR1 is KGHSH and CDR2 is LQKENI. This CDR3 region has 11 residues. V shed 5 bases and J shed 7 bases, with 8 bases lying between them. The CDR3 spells CASSGRLGYTF. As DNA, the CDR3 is TGTGCCAGCTCAGGACGTCTTGGCTACACCTTC.

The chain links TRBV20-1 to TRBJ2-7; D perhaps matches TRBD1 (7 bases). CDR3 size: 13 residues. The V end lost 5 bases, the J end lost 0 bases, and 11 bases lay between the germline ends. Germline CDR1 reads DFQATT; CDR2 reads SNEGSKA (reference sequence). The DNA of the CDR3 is TGCAGTGCTCAGGGGGACTTCTCCTACGAGCAGTACTTC. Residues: CSAQGDFSYEQYF.

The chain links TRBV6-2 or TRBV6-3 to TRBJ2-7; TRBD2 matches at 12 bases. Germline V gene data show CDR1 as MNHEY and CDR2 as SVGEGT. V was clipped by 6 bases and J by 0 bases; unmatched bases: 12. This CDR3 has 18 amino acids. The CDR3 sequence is CASRPGLAGRVGSYEQYF. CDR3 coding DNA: TGTGCCAGCAGACCCGGACTAGCGGGAAGGGTGGGCTCCTACGAGCAGTACTTC.

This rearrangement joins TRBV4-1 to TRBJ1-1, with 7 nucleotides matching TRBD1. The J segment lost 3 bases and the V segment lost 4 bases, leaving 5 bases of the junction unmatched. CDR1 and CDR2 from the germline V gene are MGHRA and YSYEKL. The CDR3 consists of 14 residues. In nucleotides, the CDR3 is TGCGCCAGCAGCCTAGCAGGGGGATACACTGAAGCTTTCTTT. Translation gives CASSLAGGYTEAFF.

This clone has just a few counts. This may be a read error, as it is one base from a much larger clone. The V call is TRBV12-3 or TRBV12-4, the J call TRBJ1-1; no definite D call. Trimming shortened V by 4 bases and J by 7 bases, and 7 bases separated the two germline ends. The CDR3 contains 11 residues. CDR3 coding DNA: TGTGCCAGCAGTTCCAGGTGTGAAGCTTTCTTT. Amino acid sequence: CASSSRCEAFF.

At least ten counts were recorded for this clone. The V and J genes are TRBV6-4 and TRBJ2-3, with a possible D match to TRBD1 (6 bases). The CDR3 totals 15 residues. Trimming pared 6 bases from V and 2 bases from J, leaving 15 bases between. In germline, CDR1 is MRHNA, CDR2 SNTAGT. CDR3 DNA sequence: TGTGCCAGCAGCCAGGCGGCAGGGGCCACAGATACGCAGTATTTT. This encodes CASSQAAGATDTQYF.

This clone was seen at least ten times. The DNA of the CDR3 is TGCAGTGCTAGAGAGGTTACTCTAGGGTACAATGAGCAGTTCTTC. Protein: CSAREVTLGYNEQFF. The rearrangement links TRBV20-1 to TRBJ2-1; the D is unclear. Germline assignment: CDR1 DFQATT and CDR2 SNEGSKA (reference sequence). The CDR3 length is 15 residues. The ends were cut back, 0 bases at V and 4 bases at J, with 13 bases in the middle.

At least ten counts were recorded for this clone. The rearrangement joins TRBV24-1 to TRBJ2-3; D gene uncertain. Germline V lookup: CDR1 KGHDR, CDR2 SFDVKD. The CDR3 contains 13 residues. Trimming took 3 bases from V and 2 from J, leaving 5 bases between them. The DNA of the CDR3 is TGTGCCACCAGTGATCCACTCACAGATACGCAGTATTTT. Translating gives CATSDPLTDTQYF.

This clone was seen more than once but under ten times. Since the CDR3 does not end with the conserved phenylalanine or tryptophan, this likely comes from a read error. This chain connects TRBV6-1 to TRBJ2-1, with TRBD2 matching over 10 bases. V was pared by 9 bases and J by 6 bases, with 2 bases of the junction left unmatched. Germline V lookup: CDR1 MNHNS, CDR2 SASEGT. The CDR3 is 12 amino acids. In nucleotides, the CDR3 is TGTGCCAGTAGCGGGGGGTTCAATGAGCAGTTCTTA. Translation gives CASSGGFNEQFL.

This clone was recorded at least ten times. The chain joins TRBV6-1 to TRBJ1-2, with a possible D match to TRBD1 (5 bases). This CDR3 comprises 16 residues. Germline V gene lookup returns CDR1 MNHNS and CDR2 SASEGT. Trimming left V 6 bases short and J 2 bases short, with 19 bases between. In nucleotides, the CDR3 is TGTGCCAGCAGGCGGGAATCCACGGGACCGAACTATGGCTACACCTTC. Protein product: CASRRESTGPNYGYTF.